The 25 T cell receptor beta chains reported below all come from one sample, sequenced in a study of immune evolution from preneoplasia to lung adenocarcinoma. The protocol was immunoSEQ multiplex PCR, while the TCRdb copy is restricted to in-frame clones and leaves out a portion. The data show some 15,000 clones, 81% seen once. Sequenced input: FFPE minimally invasive lung adenocarcinoma tissue. These receptors were taken from a person aged 60-79 years with lung adenocarcinoma.

This clone has more than one count but fewer than ten. This chain links TRBV28 with TRBJ1-1; D is ambiguous. Trimming stripped 8 bases from V and 2 bases from J, with 15 bases between. This CDR3 contains 14 residues. Germline lookup yields CDR1 MDHEN and CDR2 SYDVKM. The chain's CDR3 is CASREASPNTEAFF. The DNA for the CDR3 is TGTGCCAGCCGAGAGGCCAGTCCAAACACTGAAGCTTTCTTT.

This sequence joins TRBV11-3 and TRBJ2-5; D is possibly TRBD2 (5 bases). Germline lookup yields CDR1 SGHNT and CDR2 YENEEA. V was clipped by 8 bases and J by 2 bases, with 15 bases between them. This CDR3 is 14 amino acids long. The CDR3 is CASGQEAGQETQYF. The CDR3 DNA reads as TGTGCCAGCGGGCAAGAGGCGGGTCAAGAGACCCAGTACTTC.

The rearrangement uses TRBV11-3 and TRBJ2-7, with 14 bases matching TRBD2. V lost 5 bases, J lost 4 bases, and 4 bases stayed unmatched. The CDR3 is 15 residues long. The germline CDR1 and CDR2 sequences are SGHNT and YENEEA. CDR3 protein: CASSPGTSGSYEQYF. The CDR3 DNA reads TGTGCCAGCAGCCCCGGGACTAGCGGGAGTTACGAGCAGTACTTC.

The chain links TRBV5-4 to TRBJ1-4; possibly TRBD1 for D (5 bases). This CDR3 is 16 amino acids long. Germline V gene data show CDR1 as SGHNT and CDR2 as YYREEE (reference sequence). Trimming took 2 bases from V and 6 from J, leaving 17 bases between them. In nucleotides, the CDR3 is TGTGCCAGCAGCTTTACCCCCCAGGCAGGGTATGAAAAACTGTTTTTT. Protein: CASSFTPQAGYEKLFF.

The chain links TRBV4-1 to TRBJ2-7; 10 bases line up with TRBD1. V gave up 4 bases and J gave up 4 bases; unmatched junction bases: 10. Germline V CDR1 and CDR2: MGHRA, YSYEKL. This CDR3 is built from 16 residues. The CDR3 DNA reads as TGCGCCAGCAGCCCCCGTGCAGGACAGGGGGTTTACGAGCAGTACTTC. Translated, it gives CASSPRAGQGVYEQYF.

The chain recombines TRBV9 with TRBJ2-1; TRBD2 agrees at 10 bases. Germline CDR1 SGDLS, CDR2 YYNGEE. V was pared by 3 bases and J by 8 bases, with 11 bases of the junction left unmatched. This CDR3 is 16 amino acids long. In DNA, the CDR3 is TGTGCCAGCAGCGGCCCTAGAGCGGGAGGGCCGGATGAGCAGTTCTTC. Amino acids: CASSGPRAGGPDEQFF.

This clone occurred once. This chain uses TRBV4-2 with TRBJ2-7, with D perhaps TRBD1 (7 bases). The V gene's germline CDR1 is LGHNA and CDR2 YNFKEQ. The CDR3 has 14 amino acids. Trimming shortened V by 0 bases and J by 6 bases, and 12 bases separated the two germline ends. The CDR3 DNA follows: TGTGCCAGCAGCCAAGATAACAGGGGAGGCGAGCAGTACTTC. It codes for CASSQDNRGGEQYF.

This clone was counted once. The chain links TRBV15 to TRBJ1-1; D perhaps matches TRBD1 (5 bases). CDR1 is LNHNV and CDR2 is YYDKDF in the germline V gene (reference sequence). This CDR3 region has 14 residues. Trimming pared 3 bases from V and 4 bases from J, leaving 12 bases between. Written as DNA, the CDR3 is TGTGCCACCAGCAGGGGCGGGGGGATCACTGAAGCTTTCTTT. Residues: CATSRGGGITEAFF.

This chain links TRBV6-6 with TRBJ1-1, with D unresolved. This CDR3 has 14 amino acids. Between the trimmed V and J ends, which lost 2 bases and 3 bases, there was a span of 10 bases. Germline CDR1 MNHNY, CDR2 SVGAGI (reference sequence). The CDR3 bases are TGTGCCAGCAGTTACGATTTTGGGTACACTGAAGCTTTCTTT. This encodes CASSYDFGYTEAFF.

This chain joins TRBV11-1 and TRBJ2-5; D not resolved. The CDR3 is 15 residues long. V shed 3 bases and J shed 4 bases, with 15 bases lying between them. Per the germline V gene, CDR1 is SGHAT and CDR2 is FQDESV (reference sequence). The CDR3 sequence: CASSLGLVNGETQYF. The CDR3 DNA reads TGTGCCAGCAGCTTGGGCCTAGTCAATGGAGAGACCCAGTACTTC.

This clone was counted once. The V call is TRBV7-8, the J call TRBJ1-2; a weak D match, TRBD1 (6 bases). Germline values: CDR1 SGHVS, CDR2 FQNEAQ. V was trimmed by 5 bases and J by 5 bases, leaving 12 bases between them. CDR3 size: 13 residues. The CDR3 here is CASSATTGYGYTF. CDR3 nucleotide sequence: TGTGCCAGCAGCGCTACTACAGGGTATGGCTACACCTTC.

The rearrangement uses TRBV2 and TRBJ1-2, with TRBD1 as a possible D gene (6 bases). V shed 3 bases and J shed 8 bases, with 10 bases lying between them. Germline CDR1 and CDR2: SNHLY and FYNNEI. The CDR3 has 12 residues. Written as DNA, the CDR3 is TGTGCCAGCAGTGAGGGGGCCGGGGGCTACACCTTC. Protein sequence: CASSEGAGGYTF.

The rearrangement links TRBV9 to TRBJ2-5, with 7 bases fitting TRBD2. The trim removed 0 bases at V and 3 bases at J, leaving 2 bases unmatched. CDR3 length equals 14 residues. Germline V CDR1 and CDR2: SGDLS, YYNGEE. The CDR3 protein is CASSVGLAKETQYF. Here the CDR3 DNA reads TGTGCCAGCAGCGTAGGACTAGCAAAAGAGACCCAGTACTTC.

This sequence joins TRBV19 and TRBJ2-3; possibly TRBD2 for D (5 bases). V was pared by 0 bases and J by 5 bases, with 15 bases between. The CDR3 loop spans 16 amino acids. CDR1 and CDR2 (germline): LNHDA, SQIVND (reference sequence). Here the CDR3 DNA reads TGTGCCAGTAGTATAGATGCCCGGGGTGGGAGAGATACGCAGTATTTT. This gives the protein CASSIDARGGRDTQYF. The full variable domain, with the rest looked up from reference TRBV19 and TRBJ2-3, is DGGITQSPKYLFRKEGQNVTLSCEQNLNHDAMYWYRQDPGQGLRLIYYSQIVNDFQKGDIAEGYSVSREKKESFPLTVTSAQKNPTAFYLCASSIDARGGRDTQYFGPGTRLTVL.

Details on this clone: A read error may produce the germline difference seen at one junction end. The CDR3 region is CASSLNDGVGIF. CDR3 in DNA: TGTGCCAGCAGCTTAAATGACGGTGTGGGGATTTTT. V is TRBV11-2 and J is TRBJ1-4; D remains ambiguous. The germline CDR1 and CDR2 sequences are SGHAT and FQNNGV. The CDR3 is 12 residues long.

The chain links TRBV30 to TRBJ1-3; D gene uncertain. The CDR3 is 12 amino acids. The V end lost 5 bases, the J end lost 4 bases, and 9 bases lay between the germline ends. CDR1 is GTSNPN, CDR2 SVGIG, per germline (reference sequence). The CDR3 reads CAWGMAGNTIYF. The CDR3 DNA reads as TGTGCCTGGGGGATGGCCGGAAACACCATATATTTT.

This clone was counted a single time. The chain joins TRBV18 to TRBJ1-1; 9 nucleotides match TRBD1. V shed 4 bases and J 1 base; nucleotides not matched to a gene: 10. The CDR3 loop spans 17 amino acids. Germline CDR1 KGHSH, CDR2 LQKENI. Here the CDR3 DNA reads TGTGCCAGCTCACGACCGGGACAGGGAGGTTCGAACACTGAAGCTTTCTTT. Encoded protein: CASSRPGQGGSNTEAFF.

The chain couples TRBV5-1 to TRBJ1-2, with TRBD1 matching 9 bases. Germline V gives CDR1 SGHRS, CDR2 YFSETQ. This CDR3 is 14 amino acids long. Trimming removed 7 bases from V and 4 bases from J; junction bases left unmatched: 8. The DNA for the CDR3 is TGCGCCAGCTGGCCGGGACAGGGACCCTATGGCTACACCTTC. Protein: CASWPGQGPYGYTF.

V is TRBV11-3 and J is TRBJ2-1, with 8 bases that match TRBD2. Germline V gives CDR1 SGHNT, CDR2 YENEEA. The CDR3 totals 16 residues. Losses at the gene ends were 7 bases for V and 3 bases for J; bases not matched to a gene: 11. The CDR3 loop reads CASTPRGGPLYNEQFF. The CDR3 DNA reads TGTGCCAGCACCCCCCGGGGGGGACCCCTCTACAATGAGCAGTTCTTC.

V gene TRBV13 combines with J gene TRBJ1-2; 8 bases fit TRBD1. V dropped 4 bases and J dropped 4; count of bases not matched to a gene: 11. The CDR3 spans 16 residues. Germline V gives CDR1 PRHDT, CDR2 FYEKMQ (reference sequence). The CDR3 region is CASSSGDRGLSYGYTF. The CDR3 DNA is TGTGCCAGCAGCTCCGGCGACAGGGGTCTAAGCTATGGCTACACCTTC.

The chain couples TRBV19 to TRBJ1-4, with 8 bases that match TRBD1. Trimming at V came to 4 bases and at J to 8 bases, leaving 9 bases not matched to a gene. Germline V lookup: CDR1 LNHDA, CDR2 SQIVND (reference sequence). The CDR3 is 15 residues long. The CDR3 protein is CASSKSTGVEEKLFF. The CDR3 region has the DNA TGTGCCAGTAGTAAATCGACAGGGGTGGAAGAAAAACTGTTTTTT.

The chain links TRBV30 to TRBJ1-5, with D maybe TRBD1 (5 bases). The V and J ends lost 4 bases and 1 base respectively, with 8 bases between them. CDR3 length: 13 amino acids. Germline V gives CDR1 GTSNPN, CDR2 SVGIG (reference sequence). The CDR3 region is CAWNGDSNQPQHF. Written as DNA, the CDR3 is TGTGCCTGGAACGGGGACAGCAATCAGCCCCAGCATTTT.

The chain combines TRBV5-1 with TRBJ2-2; 7 bases map to TRBD2. Germline assignment: CDR1 SGHRS and CDR2 YFSETQ. The V and J ends lost 4 bases and 0 bases, in that order; junction bases with no gene match: 9. The length of the CDR3 is 17 residues. The CDR3 loop reads CASSPVSGATNTGELFF. The CDR3 DNA is TGCGCCAGCAGCCCCGTGAGCGGGGCGACGAACACCGGGGAGCTGTTTTTT.

This chain links TRBV7-8 with TRBJ1-5; 7 bases are shared with TRBD1. CDR1 and CDR2 (germline): SGHVS, FQNEAQ. The CDR3 is 16 amino acids. Unmatched junction bases numbered 10, after V lost 5 bases and J lost 3 bases. As DNA, the CDR3 is TGTGCCAGCAGCCCAACAGGGGCGGGCTTCAATCAGCCCCAGCATTTT. This translates into CASSPTGAGFNQPQHF.

V usage is TRBV28 and J usage is TRBJ2-7; D call uncertain. Germline loops: CDR1 MDHEN, CDR2 SYDVKM. V shed 7 bases and J shed 3 bases, with 7 bases lying between them. The CDR3 loop spans 11 amino acids. CDR3 DNA sequence: TGTGCCAGCATGACCCGCTACGAGCAGTACTTC. Translating it yields CASMTRYEQYF.